This TCR beta chain was identified in a study of cytomegalovirus exposure and HLA in healthy donors. Trimming stripped 6 bases from V and 1 base from J, with 10 bases between. This CDR3 contains 13 residues. Germline CDR1 MDHEN, CDR2 SYDVKM. PCR involved 60 Vbeta and 13 Jbeta primers. How the authors handled the data: About 12 million of roughly 81 million unique TCR beta chains were shared, per a later count. Assay: immunoSEQ multiplex PCR; the TCRdb copy retains only in-frame clones and omits some. The V and J calls and clone size are taken from that table; D and trimming were inferred from the DNA. The data show 140,000 or so clones, approximately 70% seen once. As to this clone: Its antigen remains unidentified.

Study-level points and caveats: Segments of the TCR beta V type were, in most cases, productive about 87% or about 30% of the time in an earlier analysis. Reportedly, HLA-A and HLA-B alleles of most subjects were accurately predicted from TCR beta.

The chain combines TRBV28 with TRBJ2-7, with D possibly being TRBD2 (6 bases). The sample was PBMCs. This receptor was identified in a woman aged 25 to 39 in good health and CMV-seronegative. Written as DNA, the CDR3 is TGTGCCAGCAGCCTCGGGGGATCCTACGAGCAGTACGTC. It encodes CASSLGGSYEQYV.